A single sample is the source of the 28 T cell receptor beta chains below, sequenced in a study of T cell changes during pregnancy in multiple sclerosis. Assay used: immunoSEQ multiplex PCR; TCRdb lists only in-frame clones, some missing. This table holds 40,000 or so clones, 90% found once. Here the sequenced sample was CD8+ T cells from peripheral blood mononuclear cells, taken in the first trimester of pregnancy. These receptors originate from a female donor with multiple sclerosis, enrolled in a pregnancy study.

The J gene is TRBJ2-3, the V gene TRBV20-1, with D possibly being TRBD1 (5 bases). Trimming took off 6 bases at V and 5 bases at J, with 9 bases between the two ends. In germline, CDR1 is DFQATT, CDR2 SNEGSKA (reference sequence). This CDR3 has 11 residues. The CDR3 sequence is CSAGAQDTQYF. The CDR3 region has the DNA TGCAGTGCAGGGGCGCAAGATACGCAGTATTTT.

This chain connects TRBV5-1 to TRBJ2-5; 9 bases agree with TRBD2. Looked up from germline, CDR1 is SGHRS and CDR2 is YFSETQ. The V gene end was trimmed by 2 bases and the J gene end by 5 bases; junction bases not matched to a gene: 7. CDR3 size: 15 residues. The CDR3 loop reads CASSFAGGPGETQYF. The CDR3 region has the DNA TGCGCCAGCAGCTTCGCGGGGGGGCCCGGGGAGACCCAGTACTTC.

The chain links TRBV5-4 to TRBJ2-3; 8 bases map to TRBD1. Germline CDR1 reads SGHNT; CDR2 reads YYREEE (reference sequence). This CDR3 region has 14 residues. The V gene end was trimmed by 3 bases and the J gene end by 6 bases; junction bases not matched to a gene: 6. The CDR3 region is CASSSRDRRDTQYF. CDR3 sequence (DNA): TGTGCCAGCAGCTCCCGGGACAGGCGTGATACGCAGTATTTT. Drawing the rest from reference TRBV5-4 and TRBJ2-3, the complete variable domain is ETGVTQSPTHLIKTRGQQVTLRCSSQSGHNTVSWYQQALGQGPQFIFQYYREEENGRGNFPPRFSGLQFPNYSSELNVNALELDDSALYLCASSSRDRRDTQYFGPGTRLTVL.

This rearrangement joins TRBV5-1 to TRBJ2-4; 9 nucleotides match TRBD2. CDR1 is SGHRS and CDR2 is YFSETQ in the germline V gene. The CDR3 runs 18 residues. The junction had 9 bases not matched to a gene; V was cut back by 1 base and J by 1 base. The CDR3 DNA reads TGCGCCAGCAGCTTGTTTTCTAGCGGGATCGCGGCCAAAAACATTCAGTACTTC. Translating it yields CASSLFSSGIAAKNIQYF. Drawing the rest from reference TRBV5-1 and TRBJ2-4, the complete variable domain is KAGVTQTPRYLIKTRGQQVTLSCSPISGHRSVSWYQQTPGQGLQFLFEYFSETQRNKGNFPGRFSGRQFSNSRSEMNVSTLELGDSALYLCASSLFSSGIAAKNIQYFGAGTRLSVL.

The chain links TRBV7-9 to TRBJ1-2, with D uncertain. Trimming pared 1 base from V and 10 bases from J, leaving 16 bases between. Germline V gene sequence: CDR1 SEHNR, CDR2 FQNEAQ (reference sequence). There are 14 residues in the CDR3. CDR3 sequence reads: CASSLVSTMVFYTF. CDR3 sequence (DNA): TGTGCCAGCAGCTTAGTATCTACTATGGTATTCTACACCTTC. The full variable domain, completed using reference TRBV7-9 and TRBJ1-2, is DTGVSQNPRHKITKRGQNVTFRCDPISEHNRLYWYRQTLGQGPEFLTYFQNEAQLEKSRLLSDRFSAERPKGSFSTLEIQRTEQGDSAMYLCASSLVSTMVFYTFGSGTRLTVV.

The chain links TRBV11-2 to TRBJ2-1, with D possibly TRBD2 on 5 matching bases. The CDR3 is 16 amino acids. V gave up 1 base and J gave up 3 bases, with 13 bases separating them. Germline V CDR1 and CDR2: SGHAT, FQNNGV. CDR3: CASSLVASGYYNEQFF. In nucleotides, the CDR3 is TGTGCCAGCAGCTTAGTTGCCAGCGGATACTACAATGAGCAGTTCTTC.

The rearrangement joins TRBV19 to TRBJ1-2; tentative D call: TRBD1 (5 bases). The CDR3 runs to 14 residues. The V gene lost 7 bases and the J gene lost 5 bases, with 17 bases spanning the gap. CDR1 LNHDA and CDR2 SQIVND come from the germline V gene (reference sequence). The CDR3 DNA is TGTGCCAGTACGGGCGACAGCCTTTTTTATGGCTACACCTTC. Its protein product is CASTGDSLFYGYTF.

The table lists this clone with a few counts. Other DNA sequences in this specimen translate into the identical CDR3. This chain uses TRBV6-6 with TRBJ1-5; D uncertain. V was pared by 3 bases and J by 4 bases, with 4 bases between. CDR1 is MNHNY and CDR2 is SVGAGI in the germline V gene (reference sequence). This CDR3 comprises 12 residues. Here the CDR3 DNA reads TGTGCCAGCAGTTATCTAAATCAGCCCCAGCATTTT. Residues: CASSYLNQPQHF.

CDR3: CASSQIGQGISGELFF. Here the CDR3 DNA reads TGCGCCAGCAGTCAGATAGGACAGGGAATCTCCGGGGAGCTGTTTTTT. The chain recombines TRBV23-1 with TRBJ2-2; 8 nucleotides align to TRBD1. TRBV23-1 is an ORF, with its function uncertain. This CDR3 has 16 residues. V was pared by 3 bases and J by 6 bases, with 9 bases of the junction left unmatched.

The chain employs TRBV4-3 and TRBJ1-2; D is undetermined. Germline lookup yields CDR1 LGHNA and CDR2 YSLEER. V was trimmed by 0 bases and J by 2 bases, leaving 10 bases between them. The CDR3 consists of 15 residues. The CDR3 nucleotides read TGCGCCAGCAGCCAAGAAGGGTTAGCGAACTATGGCTACACCTTC. Residues: CASSQEGLANYGYTF.

The J gene is TRBJ2-1, the V gene TRBV5-5; 8 bases align to TRBD1. The V gene's germline CDR1 is SGHKS and CDR2 YYEKEE (reference sequence). The CDR3 extends over 18 amino acids. The V gene end was trimmed by 3 bases and the J gene end by 4 bases; junction bases not matched to a gene: 15. DNA of the CDR3: TGTGCCAGCAGCTATCAGGCCTCCGGGACAGGACCGTACAATGAGCAGTTCTTC. It encodes CASSYQASGTGPYNEQFF.

This chain connects TRBV7-9 to TRBJ1-1; 7 nucleotides match TRBD1. The CDR3 contains 15 residues. With V trimmed by 0 bases and J by 1 base, 2 bases remained unmatched. Germline loops: CDR1 SEHNR, CDR2 FQNEAQ (reference sequence). The CDR3 DNA reads as TGTGCCAGCAGCTTAGCACAGGGGAGGAACACTGAAGCTTTCTTT. This codes for CASSLAQGRNTEAFF.

This chain connects TRBV9 to TRBJ1-5, with 10 bases lining up with TRBD1. The V and J ends lost 3 bases and 1 base, in that order; junction bases with no gene match: 4. Germline V gene sequence: CDR1 SGDLS, CDR2 YYNGEE. This CDR3 spans 16 amino acids. The CDR3 DNA sequence: TGTGCCAGCAGCGAAGGACAGGGGGGAAGCAATCAGCCCCAGCATTTT. Protein sequence: CASSEGQGGSNQPQHF.

The V call is TRBV30, the J call TRBJ2-7; weak D call: TRBD2 (5 bases). The length of the CDR3 is 12 residues. V lost 3 bases to trimming and J lost 1 base, with 7 bases between them. Germline V gene sequence: CDR1 GTSNPN, CDR2 SVGIG (reference sequence). DNA of the CDR3: TGTGCCTGGAGCCTAGCTTCCTACGAGCAGTACTTC. Its translation is CAWSLASYEQYF.

The chain carries TRBV5-4 and TRBJ2-1; 13 bases fit TRBD2. CDR3 length: 20 amino acids. The V gene end was trimmed by 4 bases and the J gene end by 0 bases; junction bases not matched to a gene: 13. The V gene's germline CDR1 is SGHNT and CDR2 YYREEE (reference sequence). The CDR3 protein is CASSPTSGGVDFSSYNEQFF. In nucleotides, the CDR3 is TGTGCCAGCAGCCCAACTAGCGGGGGGGTTGACTTTAGCTCCTACAATGAGCAGTTCTTC.

The gene calls are TRBV4-1 and TRBJ1-5; D call uncertain. V was clipped by 0 bases and J by 9 bases, with 12 bases between them. CDR3 length: 14 residues. CDR1 and CDR2 (germline): MGHRA, YSYEKL. The CDR3 DNA is TGCGCCAGCAGCCAAGAAGCTGGTGGAGGGCCCCAGCATTTT. This sequence encodes CASSQEAGGGPQHF.

The J gene is TRBJ2-7, the V gene TRBV7-2, with D possibly matching TRBD1 (6 bases). This CDR3 is built from 14 residues. Germline V CDR1 and CDR2: SGHTA, FQGNSA. Trimming stripped 5 bases from V and 1 base from J, with 12 bases between. For the CDR3, the DNA is TGTGCCAGCAGCCTCCCGGGACAATCCTACGAGCAGTACTTC. The encoded protein is CASSLPGQSYEQYF. Full variable domain (outside the CDR3, taken from reference TRBV7-2 and TRBJ2-7): GAGVSQSPSNKVTEKGKDVELRCDPISGHTALYWYRQSLGQGLEFLIYFQGNSAPDKSGLPSDRFSAERTGGSVSTLTIQRTQQEDSAVYLCASSLPGQSYEQYFGPGTRLTVT.

CDR3 sequence: CASSVWDSLTDTQYF. The CDR3 DNA reads as TGTGCCAGCAGCGTCTGGGACTCCCTCACAGATACGCAGTATTTT. J is TRBJ2-3 and V is TRBV9, with D possibly being TRBD2 (6 bases). CDR1 is SGDLS, CDR2 YYNGEE, per germline. This CDR3 has 15 residues. V was trimmed by 2 bases and J by 2 bases, leaving 12 bases between them.

The chain carries TRBV19 and TRBJ2-5; D possibly corresponds to TRBD2 (6 bases). The germline V and J ends were trimmed by 3 bases and 4 bases, with 15 bases remaining between them. CDR3 length: 15 amino acids. Germline V CDR1 and CDR2: LNHDA, SQIVND (reference sequence). CDR3 sequence reads: CASSIYPGRGETQYF. The CDR3 DNA is TGTGCCAGTAGTATTTATCCCGGGAGAGGAGAGACCCAGTACTTC. Full variable domain (remainder filled in from reference TRBV19 and TRBJ2-5): DGGITQSPKYLFRKEGQNVTLSCEQNLNHDAMYWYRQDPGQGLRLIYYSQIVNDFQKGDIAEGYSVSREKKESFPLTVTSAQKNPTAFYLCASSIYPGRGETQYFGPGTRLLVL.

The chain couples TRBV27 to TRBJ2-7; 9 nucleotides align to TRBD2. The CDR3 extends over 16 amino acids. Germline V gene data show CDR1 as MNHEY and CDR2 as SMNVEV (reference sequence). J lost 4 bases, V lost 6 bases, and 13 bases had no gene match. This CDR3 reads CASSSSALAGPYEQYF. In DNA, the CDR3 is TGTGCCAGCAGCTCCTCGGCGCTAGCGGGGCCTTACGAGCAGTACTTC.

The chain uses TRBV5-4 and TRBJ2-7; possibly TRBD1 for D (6 bases). Trimming stripped 1 base from V and 7 bases from J, with 12 bases between. The CDR3 sequence is 13 residues long. Germline-derived CDR1 and CDR2 are SGHNT and YYREEE (reference sequence). CDR3 DNA sequence: TGTGCCAGCAGCTTGAACAGGGATCGGGAGCAGTACTTC. Its translation is CASSLNRDREQYF.

The V gene is TRBV7-2, the J gene TRBJ2-3; no firm D call. The CDR3 contains 16 residues. With 0 bases removed from V and 4 bases from J, the gap between germline ends came to 14 bases. The germline V gene has CDR1 SGHTA and CDR2 FQGNSA. CDR3 sequence: CASSLAPTRVADTQYF. The CDR3 DNA reads TGTGCCAGCAGCTTAGCGCCAACCCGCGTGGCAGATACGCAGTATTTT.

In its sample, this clone was seen many times. The rearrangement links TRBV6-1 to TRBJ1-1, with TRBD1 matching over 9 bases. This CDR3 has 15 amino acids. Per the germline V gene, CDR1 is MNHNS and CDR2 is SASEGT. V dropped 6 bases and J dropped 4; count of bases not matched to a gene: 9. CDR3 loop: CASSLDGTGPTEAFF. In nucleotides, the CDR3 is TGTGCCAGCAGCCTAGACGGGACAGGGCCCACTGAAGCTTTCTTT.

The chain has TRBV7-9 and TRBJ2-1; TRBD1 matches at 7 bases. Germline-derived CDR1 and CDR2 are SEHNR and FQNEAQ (reference sequence). The CDR3 extends over 15 amino acids. V was clipped by 4 bases and J by 2 bases; unmatched bases: 5. The CDR3 sequence is CASSSRDRTYNEQFF. Here the CDR3 DNA reads TGTGCCAGCAGCTCCCGGGACAGAACCTACAATGAGCAGTTCTTC.

The table lists this clone with a count of one. The chain joins TRBV10-3 to TRBJ2-2; no clear D gene. This CDR3 is 15 amino acids long. Per germline, CDR1 ENHRY and CDR2 SYGVKD. V was clipped by 3 bases and J by 1 base, with 9 bases between them. As DNA, the CDR3 is TGTGCCATCAGTGAACTGGGCTTGAACACCGGGGAGCTGTTTTTT. Protein product: CAISELGLNTGELFF.

Here the CDR3 DNA reads TGTGCCTGGGTCACAGGCCCGGGTAGCGGCTACACCTTC. Translated, it gives CAWVTGPGSGYTF. The rearrangement uses TRBV30 and TRBJ1-2; the D gene is possibly TRBD1 (5 bases). V dropped 5 bases and J dropped 8 bases, with 18 bases sitting between them. Germline values: CDR1 GTSNPN, CDR2 SVGIG (reference sequence). The CDR3 length is 13 residues. Full variable domain (missing parts from reference TRBV30 and TRBJ1-2): SQTIHQWPATLVQPVGSPLSLECTVEGTSNPNLYWYRQAAGRGLQLLFYSVGIGQISSEVPQNLSASRPQDRQFILSSKKLLLSDSGFYLCAWVTGPGSGYTFGSGTRLTVV.

The chain employs TRBV9 and TRBJ2-3; D call uncertain. Germline V gene lookup returns CDR1 SGDLS and CDR2 YYNGEE. The CDR3 contains 16 residues. Trimming took 0 bases from V and 2 from J, leaving 13 bases between them. This chain's CDR3 is CASSVVGGSNTDTQYF. The CDR3 DNA sequence: TGTGCCAGCAGCGTAGTCGGCGGATCTAACACAGATACGCAGTATTTT.

This rearrangement joins TRBV7-6 to TRBJ1-1; D perhaps matches TRBD1 (6 bases). The CDR3 contains 15 residues. The V end was cut by 5 bases, the J end by 3 bases, with 16 bases between. Germline V gene lookup returns CDR1 SGHVS and CDR2 FNYEAQ. Written as DNA, the CDR3 is TGTGCCAGCAGCCCCTGGGGGGGCGCGGACACTGAAGCTTTCTTT. Translation: CASSPWGGADTEAFF. The full variable domain, completed using reference TRBV7-6 and TRBJ1-1, is GAGVSQSPRYKVTKRGQDVALRCDPISGHVSLYWYRQALGQGPEFLTYFNYEAQQDKSGLPNDRFSAERPEGSISTLTIQRTEQRDSAMYRCASSPWGGADTEAFFGQGTRLTVV.